This is a list of T cell receptor beta chains from one sample in a study of blood T cells in healthy people across ages. MiXCR, run by TCRdb on the 5' RACE reads, gives a single entry per CDR3 protein. This sample has about 1.4 million distinct CDR3 sequences; 45% to 70% occur once, and the top ten carry roughly 7%. The source material was blood. These receptors all stem from a man younger than 30 in good health. The CDR3 runs from the conserved cysteine through the conserved F or W. D genes are given only for firm matches. Not every row has a clone size; where given, it reads once, few, many or a size class.

J gene: TRBJ2-1
D gene: NA
V gene: TRBV6-1
clone size: NA
CDR3 DNA: TGTGCCAGCAGTGAAACCGGGACCGACCACAAAGGGGGAGTTCGGGATGAGCAGTTCTTC
CDR3 protein: CASSETGTDHKGGVRDEQFF

J gene: TRBJ1-4
D gene: NA
V gene: TRBV4-3
clone size: few
CDR3 DNA: TGCGCCAGCAGCCAAGAGCAGGAAACCAATAATGAAAAACTGTTTTTT
CDR3 protein: CASSQEQETNNEKLFF

J gene: TRBJ1-6
D gene: TRBD1
V gene: TRBV5-5
clone size: NA
CDR3 DNA: TGTGCCAGCAGCTTGGACGGGACAGGGGGAAATTCACCCCTCCACTTT
CDR3 protein: CASSLDGTGGNSPLHF

J gene: TRBJ2-1
D gene: NA
V gene: TRBV27
clone size: few
CDR3 DNA: TGCGCCAGCAGTCAACAGGGAAATGAGCAGTTCTTC
CDR3 protein: CASSQQGNEQFF

J gene: TRBJ2-1
D gene: NA
V gene: TRBV4-2
clone size: NA
CDR3 DNA: TGTGCCAGCAGCCAGGAAGGGGGACCACTATACAATGAGCAGTTCTTC
CDR3 protein: CASSQEGGPLYNEQFF

J gene: TRBJ2-3
D gene: TRBD2
V gene: TRBV7-2
clone size: NA
CDR3 DNA: TGTGCCAGCAGCTTTTCACGGACTAGCGGGAGCGATACGCAGTATTTT
CDR3 protein: CASSFSRTSGSDTQYF

J gene: TRBJ2-7
D gene: NA
V gene: TRBV4-1
clone size: many
CDR3 DNA: TGCGCCAGCAGCCAAGATGGCAGCTCCTACGAGCAGTACTTC
CDR3 protein: CASSQDGSSYEQYF

J gene: TRBJ2-7
D gene: TRBD2
V gene: TRBV7-6
clone size: NA
CDR3 DNA: TGTGCCAGCAGCATTGGGACTAGCGGGAACTACGAGCAGTACTTC
CDR3 protein: CASSIGTSGNYEQYF

J gene: TRBJ1-1
D gene: NA
V gene: TRBV20-1
clone size: NA
CDR3 DNA: TGCAGTGCCACCCGGGGGGGGCCCACTGAAGCTTTCTTT
CDR3 protein: CSATRGGPTEAFF

J gene: TRBJ1-5
D gene: NA
V gene: TRBV29-1
clone size: NA
CDR3 DNA: TGCAGCGCTATACCCGGAGGGGGTAATCAGCCCCAGCATTTT
CDR3 protein: CSAIPGGGNQPQHF

J gene: TRBJ2-1
D gene: NA
V gene: TRBV7-9
clone size: NA
CDR3 DNA: TGTGCCAGCAGCTTAGCGGAGGGATATAGGTTCAATGAGCAGTTCTTC
CDR3 protein: CASSLAEGYRFNEQFF

J gene: TRBJ2-3
D gene: NA
V gene: TRBV12-3/TRBV12-4
clone size: NA
CDR3 DNA: TGTGCCAGCAGTCTGGGTAACCTCTCCCCAGATACGCAGTATTTT
CDR3 protein: CASSLGNLSPDTQYF

J gene: TRBJ2-7
D gene: TRBD2
V gene: TRBV11-2
clone size: NA
CDR3 DNA: TGTGCCAGCAGCTTAGTATGGACTAGCGGGATGAACGAGCAGTACTTC
CDR3 protein: CASSLVWTSGMNEQYF

J gene: TRBJ2-6
D gene: NA
V gene: TRBV3-1
clone size: NA
CDR3 DNA: TGTGCCAGCAGCGACCCGGGACAACCTGGGGCCAACGTCCTGACTTTC
CDR3 protein: CASSDPGQPGANVLTF

J gene: TRBJ2-1
D gene: TRBD2
V gene: TRBV10-3
clone size: NA
CDR3 DNA: TGTGCCATCAGTAAGGGGCTAGCGGAATACAATGAGCAGTTCTTC
CDR3 protein: CAISKGLAEYNEQFF

J gene: TRBJ1-1
D gene: NA
V gene: TRBV14
clone size: few
CDR3 DNA: TGTGCCAGCAGCCCTATGGGGAGGAACACTGAAGCTTTCTTT
CDR3 protein: CASSPMGRNTEAFF

J gene: TRBJ1-2
D gene: NA
V gene: TRBV6-2/TRBV6-3
clone size: NA
CDR3 DNA: TGTGCCAGCAGGACCCAACCCTATGGCTACACCTTC
CDR3 protein: CASRTQPYGYTF